The 26 T cell receptor beta chains reported below all come from one sample, sequenced in a study of cytomegalovirus exposure and HLA in healthy donors. In the PCR, 60 Vbeta and 13 Jbeta primers were used. The assay was immunoSEQ multiplex PCR, and TCRdb's table has in-frame clones only and misses some. The sample includes 150,000 to 200,000 clones, around 84% seen only once; the top ten take approximately 1.7%. Sequences were obtained from PBMCs. These TCRs come from a woman younger than 30 in good health and CMV-seronegative.

CDR3 loop: CASSLELAEVAEQYF. The CDR3, as DNA: TGTGCCAGCAGCTTGGAACTAGCGGAAGTAGCCGAGCAGTACTTC. V gene TRBV5-4 combines with J gene TRBJ2-7; 8 positions agree with TRBD2. Germline CDR1 is SGHNT and CDR2 is YYREEE (reference sequence). The CDR3 totals 15 residues. Trimming cost V 0 bases and J 6 bases; bases outside gene matches: 8.

The chain combines TRBV15 with TRBJ1-2; D is ambiguous. Germline V gives CDR1 LNHNV, CDR2 YYDKDF (reference sequence). The V end was cut by 0 bases, the J end by 2 bases, with 10 bases between. The CDR3 spans 15 residues. CDR3 residues: CATSRDQGGNYGYTF. The DNA of the CDR3 is TGTGCCACCAGCAGAGATCAAGGCGGGAACTATGGCTACACCTTC.

The chain employs TRBV4-2 and TRBJ2-1; 14 nucleotides line up with TRBD2. The CDR3 length is 17 residues. With 1 base clipped from V and 6 bases from J, the junction kept 5 bases outside the gene matches. Per the germline V gene, CDR1 is LGHNA and CDR2 is YNFKEQ. For the CDR3, the DNA is TGTGCCAGCAGCCAAGGAACCGGGACTAGCGGGAGCAATGAGCAGTTCTTC. Translated, it gives CASSQGTGTSGSNEQFF.

The gene calls are TRBV28 and TRBJ1-3, with TRBD1 matching 8 bases. The V gene end was trimmed by 6 bases and the J gene end by 3 bases; junction bases not matched to a gene: 10. The CDR3 extends over 16 amino acids. Germline loops: CDR1 MDHEN, CDR2 SYDVKM. The CDR3 sequence is CASSPSRGQDGNTIYF. The CDR3 region has the DNA TGTGCCAGCAGCCCCTCCAGGGGGCAGGATGGAAACACCATATATTTT.

The chain is built from TRBV6-6 and TRBJ1-5, with 7 bases fitting TRBD1. V was pared by 2 bases and J by 4 bases, with 2 bases of the junction left unmatched. The CDR3 consists of 14 residues. Germline CDR1 is MNHNY and CDR2 is SVGAGI (reference sequence). The CDR3 sequence is CASSYVGQNQPQHF. CDR3 DNA sequence: TGTGCCAGCAGTTACGTGGGACAGAATCAGCCCCAGCATTTT.

This sequence joins TRBV19 and TRBJ2-7, with D uncertain. CDR1 is LNHDA, CDR2 SQIVND, per germline (reference sequence). The CDR3 spans 14 residues. V lost 3 bases and J lost 0, with 9 bases in between. This CDR3 is CASSIWPSSYEQYF. CDR3 coding DNA: TGTGCCAGTAGTATCTGGCCTAGCTCCTACGAGCAGTACTTC.

V usage is TRBV27 and J usage is TRBJ1-2, with 8 bases identical to TRBD1. The CDR3 loop spans 15 amino acids. V lost 2 bases and J lost 2; bases outside the gene matches: 4. In germline, CDR1 is MNHEY, CDR2 SMNVEV (reference sequence). The CDR3 loop reads CASSLRAGGNYGYTF. CDR3 nucleotide sequence: TGTGCCAGCAGTTTACGGGCAGGGGGCAACTATGGCTACACCTTC.

Written as DNA, the CDR3 is TGTGCCAGCAGCTTAGCGCGCGCAGGAATTGTAACCGGGGAGCTGTTTTTT. Translation: CASSLARAGIVTGELFF. This chain connects TRBV7-2 to TRBJ2-2, with unresolved D. Germline V gene sequence: CDR1 SGHTA, CDR2 FQGNSA. The CDR3 contains 17 residues. The germline V and J ends were trimmed by 0 bases and 5 bases, with 16 bases remaining between them.

This rearrangement joins TRBV19 to TRBJ2-7; 7 positions agree with TRBD2. V shed 5 bases and J 3 bases; nucleotides not matched to a gene: 4. From germline, CDR1 is LNHDA and CDR2 SQIVND (reference sequence). The CDR3 consists of 13 residues. DNA for the CDR3: TGTGCCAGTAGTGGGGGACTACTCTACGAGCAGTACTTC. Amino acid sequence: CASSGGLLYEQYF.

This clone has a single count. V gene TRBV30 combines with J gene TRBJ2-7, with D tentatively TRBD2 (7 bases). This CDR3 contains 15 residues. CDR1 GTSNPN and CDR2 SVGIG come from the germline V gene (reference sequence). V lost 3 bases to trimming and J lost 1 base, with 16 bases between them. The CDR3, as DNA: TGTGCCTGGAGGGGGGGGCTAGCAGGTTCCTACGAGCAGTACTTC. This gives the protein CAWRGGLAGSYEQYF.

The rearrangement joins TRBV15 to TRBJ2-7; no firm D call. V lost 3 bases and J lost 6, with 6 bases in between. The CDR3 has 11 residues. Germline V gene lookup returns CDR1 LNHNV and CDR2 YYDKDF (reference sequence). CDR3 nucleotides: TGTGCCACCAGCAGGGGCGCCGAGCAGTACTTC. Its protein is CATSRGAEQYF. Supplemented by reference TRBV15 and TRBJ2-7, the full variable domain reads DAMVIQNPRYQVTQFGKPVTLSCSQTLNHNVMYWYQQKSSQAPKLLFHYYDKDFNNEADTPDNFQSRRPNTSFCFLDIRSPGLGDTAMYLCATSRGAEQYFGPGTRLTVT.

For the CDR3, the DNA is TGTGCCAGTAGTATCTTCCCAGGTGTGGGTCAACCCTACGAGCAGTACTTC. This translates into CASSIFPGVGQPYEQYF. The J gene is TRBJ2-7, the V gene TRBV19; D remains ambiguous. CDR1 is LNHDA, CDR2 SQIVND, per germline (reference sequence). Trimming removed 3 bases at V and 2 bases at J, with 20 bases between. CDR3 length: 17 amino acids.

There are a few counts of this clone. V and J are TRBV7-2 and TRBJ2-7, with 9 bases lining up with TRBD2. The germline V gene has CDR1 SGHTA and CDR2 FQGNSA. Trimming at V came to 1 base and at J to 6 bases, leaving 7 bases not matched to a gene. The CDR3 runs 15 residues. CDR3 protein: CASSLGRLAGPEQYF. In nucleotides, the CDR3 is TGTGCCAGCAGCTTAGGCCGTCTAGCGGGGCCCGAGCAGTACTTC.

The rearrangement uses TRBV5-4 and TRBJ2-7; no firm D call. The germline gives CDR1 SGHNT, CDR2 YYREEE (reference sequence). The CDR3 length is 14 residues. V lost 0 bases and J lost 7, with 14 bases in between. CDR3 DNA sequence: TGTGCCAGCAGCTTGGTGGGCCCTGATCGAGAGCAGTACTTC. This translates into CASSLVGPDREQYF.

The chain recombines TRBV7-9 with TRBJ1-5; 10 bases map to TRBD1. The germline V gene encodes CDR1 SEHNR and CDR2 FQNEAQ (reference sequence). The trim removed 4 bases at V and 1 base at J, leaving 1 base unmatched. This CDR3 contains 15 residues. DNA for the CDR3: TGTGCCAGCAGCTGGGGACAGGGGAGCAATCAGCCCCAGCATTTT. It codes for CASSWGQGSNQPQHF.

This chain uses TRBV6-6 with TRBJ1-5; 8 bases are shared with TRBD1. Germline CDR1 reads MNHNY; CDR2 reads SVGAGI (reference sequence). The J segment lost 5 bases and the V segment lost 5 bases, leaving 5 bases of the junction unmatched. This CDR3 comprises 14 residues. The CDR3 loop is CASSQQGEYQPQHF. DNA of the CDR3: TGTGCCAGCAGTCAACAGGGGGAGTATCAGCCCCAGCATTTT.

This chain uses TRBV6-1 with TRBJ2-7, with TRBD1 as a possible D gene (5 bases). V lost 1 base, J lost 3 bases, and 16 bases lay in between. CDR1 is MNHNS, CDR2 SASEGT, per germline. The CDR3 extends over 16 amino acids. CDR3 DNA sequence: TGTGCCAGCAGTGAAGGGAGACAGCAAGGGATCTACGAGCAGTACTTC. Protein product: CASSEGRQQGIYEQYF.

The rearrangement joins TRBV19 to TRBJ1-6, with D possibly being TRBD1 (5 bases). The CDR3 length is 14 residues. Deletions cut 5 bases from V and 4 bases from J, with 9 bases between. Germline V gene data show CDR1 as LNHDA and CDR2 as SQIVND (reference sequence). The CDR3, as DNA: TGTGCCAGTAGTGGCGGGACTTATAATTCACCCCTCCACTTT. This sequence encodes CASSGGTYNSPLHF.

The gene calls are TRBV6-1 and TRBJ1-2; D uncertain. The CDR3 spans 13 residues. The germline V gene encodes CDR1 MNHNS and CDR2 SASEGT. Trimming removed 7 bases at V and 0 bases at J, with 9 bases between. The CDR3 DNA is TGTGCCAGCACGGCCAGCGCTAACTATGGCTACACCTTC. Amino acids: CASTASANYGYTF.

J is TRBJ1-1 and V is TRBV5-6, with D possibly being TRBD1 (5 bases). The germline V and J ends were trimmed by 5 bases and 0 bases, with 11 bases remaining between them. This CDR3 contains 14 residues. Germline V gene sequence: CDR1 SGHDT, CDR2 YYEEEE. CDR3 amino acids: CASSNVGVNTEAFF. In nucleotides, the CDR3 is TGTGCCAGCAGTAACGTAGGGGTGAACACTGAAGCTTTCTTT.

The rearrangement uses TRBV29-1 and TRBJ1-1; 7 bases line up with TRBD1. Germline CDR1 SQVTM, CDR2 ANQGSEA. This CDR3 comprises 16 residues. The J segment lost 0 bases and the V segment lost 6 bases, leaving 13 bases of the junction unmatched. The CDR3 DNA reads as TGCAGCGTCGAGACCGGGACAGCCAATCTGAACACTGAAGCTTTCTTT. Protein sequence: CSVETGTANLNTEAFF.

The rearrangement joins TRBV7-9 to TRBJ2-7, with 10 bases aligning to TRBD1. Germline CDR1 reads SEHNR; CDR2 reads FQNEAQ (reference sequence). The CDR3 consists of 14 residues. V lost 5 bases, J lost 4 bases, and 5 bases stayed unmatched. Here the CDR3 DNA reads TGTGCCAGCAGCCAAGGGACAGGGGATTACGAGCAGTACTTC. Its translation is CASSQGTGDYEQYF.

The chain combines TRBV28 with TRBJ1-2; the match to TRBD1 covers 12 bases. V was pared by 6 bases and J by 8 bases, with 10 bases of the junction left unmatched. Germline V CDR1 and CDR2: MDHEN, SYDVKM. The length of the CDR3 is 15 residues. The CDR3 DNA reads as TGTGCCAGCAGGAACTCGGGACAGGGGGCTATGGGCTACACCTTC. Translating gives CASRNSGQGAMGYTF.

The V and J genes are TRBV5-4 and TRBJ2-3; 9 nucleotides agree with TRBD2. With V trimmed by 4 bases and J by 2 bases, 14 bases remained unmatched. This CDR3 is built from 18 residues. CDR1 and CDR2 from the germline V gene are SGHNT and YYREEE (reference sequence). The CDR3 sequence: CASSDPSGLAGITDTQYF. CDR3 nucleotide sequence: TGTGCCAGCAGCGATCCCTCGGGGCTAGCGGGAATCACAGATACGCAGTATTTT.

This chain connects TRBV27 to TRBJ2-5, with TRBD2 matching 12 bases. V gave up 7 bases and J gave up 2 bases; unmatched junction bases: 17. Germline values: CDR1 MNHEY, CDR2 SMNVEV (reference sequence). The CDR3 is 19 amino acids. The CDR3 nucleotides read TGTGCCAGCACCAAAGGGGGACTAGCGGGCCTCTTCCGTCAAGAGACCCAGTACTTC. This encodes CASTKGGLAGLFRQETQYF.

This clone was counted only a few times. The V and J genes are TRBV4-1 and TRBJ1-4; TRBD1 might be the D (6 bases). This CDR3 is built from 17 residues. The germline V gene has CDR1 MGHRA and CDR2 YSYEKL. V was shortened by 1 base and J by 7 bases, with 19 bases between the two germline ends. CDR3 loop: CASSQGRAVGAREKLFF. In DNA, the CDR3 is TGCGCCAGCAGCCAAGGAAGAGCGGTGGGGGCGCGTGAAAAACTGTTTTTT.